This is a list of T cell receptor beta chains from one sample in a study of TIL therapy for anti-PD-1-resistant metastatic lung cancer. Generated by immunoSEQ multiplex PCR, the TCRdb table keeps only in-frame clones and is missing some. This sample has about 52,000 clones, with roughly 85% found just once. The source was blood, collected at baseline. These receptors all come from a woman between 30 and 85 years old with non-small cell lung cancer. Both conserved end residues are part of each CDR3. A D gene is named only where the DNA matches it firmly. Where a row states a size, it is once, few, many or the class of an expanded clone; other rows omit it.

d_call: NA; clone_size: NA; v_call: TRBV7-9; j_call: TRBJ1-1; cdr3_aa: CASSLGQNTEAFF; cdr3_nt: TGTGCCAGCAGCTTAGGGCAGAACACTGAAGCTTTCTTT
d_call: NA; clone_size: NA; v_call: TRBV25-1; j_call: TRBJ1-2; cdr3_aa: CASSATVYGYTF; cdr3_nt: TGTGCCAGCAGTGCGACGGTCTATGGCTACACCTTC
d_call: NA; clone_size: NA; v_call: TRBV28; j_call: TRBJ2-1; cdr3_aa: CASSPVKGAEQFF; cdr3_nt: TGTGCCAGCAGCCCGGTAAAAGGGGCGGAGCAGTTCTTC
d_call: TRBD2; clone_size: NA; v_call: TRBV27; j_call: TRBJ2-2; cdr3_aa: CASSGASGGTGELFF; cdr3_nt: TGTGCCAGCAGTGGGGCTAGCGGTGGCACCGGGGAGCTGTTTTTT
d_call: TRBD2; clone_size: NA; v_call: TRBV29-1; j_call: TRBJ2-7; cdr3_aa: CSPPSGYEQYF; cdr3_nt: TGCAGCCCCCCTAGCGGCTACGAGCAGTACTTC
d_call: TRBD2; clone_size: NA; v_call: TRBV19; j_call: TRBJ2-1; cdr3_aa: CASKEERGGYNEQFF; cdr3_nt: TGTGCCAGTAAAGAAGAGCGGGGGGGCTACAATGAGCAGTTCTTC
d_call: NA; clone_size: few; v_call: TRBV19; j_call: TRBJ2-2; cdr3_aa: CASRLGSLNTGELFF; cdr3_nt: TGTGCCAGTAGACTGGGGAGCCTGAACACCGGGGAGCTGTTTTTT
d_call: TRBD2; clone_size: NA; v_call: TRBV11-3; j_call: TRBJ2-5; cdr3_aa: CASSLAGLARETQYF; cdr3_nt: TGTGCCAGCAGCTTAGCGGGACTAGCCAGGGAGACCCAGTACTTC
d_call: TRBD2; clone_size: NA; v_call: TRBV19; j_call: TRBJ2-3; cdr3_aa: CASSIDGPGLAGVDTQYF; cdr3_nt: TGTGCCAGTAGTATAGATGGTCCGGGACTAGCGGGAGTAGATACGCAGTATTTT
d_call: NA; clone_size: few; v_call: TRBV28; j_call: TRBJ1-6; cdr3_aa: CASTILGLANSPLHF; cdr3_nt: TGTGCCAGCACCATACTCGGACTAGCAAATTCACCCCTCCACTTT
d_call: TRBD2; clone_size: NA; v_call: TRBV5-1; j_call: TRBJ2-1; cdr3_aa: CASSLVGLAGYNEQFF; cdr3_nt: TGCGCCAGCAGCTTGGTGGGACTAGCGGGATACAATGAGCAGTTCTTC
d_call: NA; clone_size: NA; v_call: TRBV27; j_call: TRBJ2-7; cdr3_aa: CASSPSGRVLLGEQYF; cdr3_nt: TGTGCCAGCAGTCCCTCCGGCCGAGTACTTCTGGGTGAGCAGTACTTC
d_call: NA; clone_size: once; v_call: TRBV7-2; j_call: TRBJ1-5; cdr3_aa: CASSPIWGADQPQHF; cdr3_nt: TGTGCCAGCAGCCCCATTTGGGGAGCCGATCAGCCCCAGCATTTT
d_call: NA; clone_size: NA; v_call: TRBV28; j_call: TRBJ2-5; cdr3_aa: CASSSFKETQYF; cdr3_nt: TGTGCCAGCAGTTCCTTTAAAGAGACCCAGTACTTC
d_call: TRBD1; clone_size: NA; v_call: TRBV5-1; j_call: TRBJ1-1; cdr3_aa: CASSLGRRDRASREAFF; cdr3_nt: TGCGCCAGCAGCTTGGGACGCCGGGACAGGGCGTCGCGTGAAGCTTTCTTT
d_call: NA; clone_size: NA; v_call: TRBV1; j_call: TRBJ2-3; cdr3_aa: CTSSLAGGPTDTQYF; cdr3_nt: TGCACCAGCAGTCTAGCGGGAGGGCCAACAGATACGCAGTATTTT
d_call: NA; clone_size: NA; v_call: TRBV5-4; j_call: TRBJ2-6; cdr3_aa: CASSPGTIDSGANVLTF; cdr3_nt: TGTGCCAGCAGCCCCGGGACAATCGACTCTGGGGCCAACGTCCTGACTTTC
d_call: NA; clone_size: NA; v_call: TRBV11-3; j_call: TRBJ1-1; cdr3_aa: CASSFGSGGTEAFF; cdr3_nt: TGTGCCAGCAGTTTCGGCAGTGGTGGCACTGAAGCTTTCTTT
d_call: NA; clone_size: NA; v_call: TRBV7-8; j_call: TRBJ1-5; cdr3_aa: CASSWEGRSNQPQHF; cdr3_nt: TGTGCCAGCAGCTGGGAGGGGCGAAGCAATCAGCCCCAGCATTTT
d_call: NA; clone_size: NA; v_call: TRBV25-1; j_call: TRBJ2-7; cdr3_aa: CASRGQGIVYEQYF; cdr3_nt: TGTGCCAGCCGCGGGCAGGGCATTGTCTACGAGCAGTACTTC
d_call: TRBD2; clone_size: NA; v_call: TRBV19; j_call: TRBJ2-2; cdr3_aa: CASSVSGRWTGELFF; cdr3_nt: TGTGCCAGTAGTGTGAGCGGGAGGTGGACCGGGGAGCTGTTTTTT
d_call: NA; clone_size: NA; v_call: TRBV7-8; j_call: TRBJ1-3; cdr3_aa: CASSLARSPFSGNTIYF; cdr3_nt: TGTGCCAGCAGCTTAGCTCGCAGCCCGTTCTCTGGAAACACCATATATTTT
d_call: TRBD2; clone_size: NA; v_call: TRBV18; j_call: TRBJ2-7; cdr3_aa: CASSPQRGSGGAYEQYF; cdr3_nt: TGTGCCAGCTCACCACAGAGAGGTAGCGGGGGGGCGTACGAGCAGTACTTC
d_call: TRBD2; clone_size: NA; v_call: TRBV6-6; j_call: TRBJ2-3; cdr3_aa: CASRNTSGDHF; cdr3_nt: TGTGCCAGCCGCAATACTAGCGGGGATCATTTT
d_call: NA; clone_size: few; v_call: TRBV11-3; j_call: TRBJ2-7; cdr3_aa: CASSLDGYEQYF; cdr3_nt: TGTGCCAGCAGCTTAGATGGCTACGAGCAGTACTTC
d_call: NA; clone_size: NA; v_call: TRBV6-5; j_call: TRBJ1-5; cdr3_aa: CASGSSRWGNQPQHF; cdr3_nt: TGTGCCAGCGGTTCGTCCCGGTGGGGCAATCAGCCCCAGCATTTT
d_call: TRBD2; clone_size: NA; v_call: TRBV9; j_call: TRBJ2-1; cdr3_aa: CASSGTLAASYNEQFF; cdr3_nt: TGTGCCAGCAGCGGAACTCTAGCGGCCTCCTACAATGAGCAGTTCTTC
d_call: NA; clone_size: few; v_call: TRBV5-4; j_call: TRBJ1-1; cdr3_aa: CASSLELQRNEAFF; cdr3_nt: TGTGCCAGCAGCTTGGAGTTACAAAGGAATGAAGCTTTCTTT